This paragraph reports one TCR beta chain. Its cognate antigen is unknown. The CDR3 sequence is 17 residues long. After removal of 6 bases from V and 5 bases from J, the junction contained 19 bases not matched to a gene. CDR1 is SGHNT and CDR2 is YYREEE in the germline V gene (reference sequence). These data come from a study of shared clonotypes between healthy human individuals. Clones were sequenced by immunoSEQ multiplex PCR, and TCRdb holds only the in-frame ones, with some missing. The data contain approximately 2,200,000 clones, approximately 94% of them seen just once; the ten biggest clones take up more than 1.5%. Naive CD8 cells comprised CD45RO-negative, CCR7-positively selected cells, excluding terminally differentiated effector memory CD45RA+ cells. Study-wide results and limits: When compared with the clonotypes that were shared by all four sorted-subset donors, the non-shared clonotypes turned out to have lower generation probabilities.

Sequencing was performed on naive CD8+ T cells from PBMCs. This TCR derives from a young man in good health. Some clones in this sample may be carry-over from other donors' samples. This sequence joins TRBV5-4 and TRBJ2-5; 7 bases fit TRBD2. Here the CDR3 reads CASNNPERAGLSETQYF. CDR3 DNA sequence: TGTGCCAGCAACAACCCGGAACGAGCGGGACTCAGTGAGACCCAGTACTTC.